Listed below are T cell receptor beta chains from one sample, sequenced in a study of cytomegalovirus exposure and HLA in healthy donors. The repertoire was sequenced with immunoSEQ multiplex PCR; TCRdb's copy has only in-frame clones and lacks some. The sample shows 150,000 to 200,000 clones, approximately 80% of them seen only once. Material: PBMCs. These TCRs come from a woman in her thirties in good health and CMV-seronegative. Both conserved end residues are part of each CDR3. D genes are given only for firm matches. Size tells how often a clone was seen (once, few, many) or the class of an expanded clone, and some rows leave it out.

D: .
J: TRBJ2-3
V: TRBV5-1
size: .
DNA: TGCGCCAGCGCTTCGGGGAGCACAGATACGCAGTATTTT
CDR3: CASASGSTDTQYF

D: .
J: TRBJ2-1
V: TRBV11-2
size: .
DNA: TGTGCCAGCAGCTTGAGACTAGAAGGCAATGAGCAGTTCTTC
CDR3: CASSLRLEGNEQFF

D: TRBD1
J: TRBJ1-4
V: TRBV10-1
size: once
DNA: TGCGCCAGCAGTACAGGGGCAACTAATGAAAAACTGTTTTTT
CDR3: CASSTGATNEKLFF

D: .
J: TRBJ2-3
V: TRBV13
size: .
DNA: TGTGCCAGCGTCCCAGGGGGCACAGATACGCAGTATTTT
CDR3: CASVPGGTDTQYF

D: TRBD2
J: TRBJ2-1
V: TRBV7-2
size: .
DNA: TGTGCCAGCAGGGGGACTAGCGGGGGGGTTAGCTCCTACAATGAGCAGTTCTTC
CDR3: CASRGTSGGVSSYNEQFF

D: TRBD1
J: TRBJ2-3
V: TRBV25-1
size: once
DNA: TGTGCCAGCAGTGAATATAAAGGGGGCGCAGATACGCAGTATTTT
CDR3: CASSEYKGGADTQYF

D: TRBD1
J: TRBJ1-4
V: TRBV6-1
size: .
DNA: TGTGCCAGCAGTATTACAGGGGGCTCTAATGAAAAACTGTTTTTT
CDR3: CASSITGGSNEKLFF

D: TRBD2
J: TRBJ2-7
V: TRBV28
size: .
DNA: TGTGCCAGCATCGACTTAGCGGGAGCAGCCCACGAGCAGTACTTC
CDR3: CASIDLAGAAHEQYF

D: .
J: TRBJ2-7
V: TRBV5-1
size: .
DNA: TGCGCCAGCATTGAGCTTCCGGGACACAGCTCCTACGAGCAGTACTTC
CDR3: CASIELPGHSSYEQYF

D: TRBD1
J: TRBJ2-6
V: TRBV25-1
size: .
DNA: TGTGCCAGCAGTGAGCTGGGACAGGGGAGCTCTGGGGCCAACGTCCTGACTTTC
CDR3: CASSELGQGSSGANVLTF

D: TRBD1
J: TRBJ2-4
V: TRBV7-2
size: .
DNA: TGTGCCAGCAGCGCCGGACAGGGGCTGGGAAACATTCAGTACTTC
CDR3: CASSAGQGLGNIQYF

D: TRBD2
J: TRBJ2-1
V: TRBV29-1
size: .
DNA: TGCAGCGTGCGTAGCGGGAGTTCCGCTCATGAGCAGTTCTTC
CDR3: CSVRSGSSAHEQFF

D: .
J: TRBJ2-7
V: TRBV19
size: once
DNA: TGTGCCAGTAGTATAATGAGCAGGGTTGGCGACGAGCAGTACTTC
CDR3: CASSIMSRVGDEQYF

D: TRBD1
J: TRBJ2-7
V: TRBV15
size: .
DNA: TGTGCCACCAGACGTACGGACAGGGGGACCCTATACGAGCAGTACTTC
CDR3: CATRRTDRGTLYEQYF

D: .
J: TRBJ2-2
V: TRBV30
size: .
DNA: TGTGCCTGGAGTCGACAGGCAAGCGGGGAGCTGTTTTTT
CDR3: CAWSRQASGELFF

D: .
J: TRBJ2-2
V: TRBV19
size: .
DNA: TGTGCCAGTAGTATGGGTAGCGCGGCCGGGGAGCTGTTTTTT
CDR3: CASSMGSAAGELFF

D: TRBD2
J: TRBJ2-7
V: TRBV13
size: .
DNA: TGTGCCAGCAGCTTAGAAACTAGCGGGACGAGTGAGCAGTACTTC
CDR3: CASSLETSGTSEQYF